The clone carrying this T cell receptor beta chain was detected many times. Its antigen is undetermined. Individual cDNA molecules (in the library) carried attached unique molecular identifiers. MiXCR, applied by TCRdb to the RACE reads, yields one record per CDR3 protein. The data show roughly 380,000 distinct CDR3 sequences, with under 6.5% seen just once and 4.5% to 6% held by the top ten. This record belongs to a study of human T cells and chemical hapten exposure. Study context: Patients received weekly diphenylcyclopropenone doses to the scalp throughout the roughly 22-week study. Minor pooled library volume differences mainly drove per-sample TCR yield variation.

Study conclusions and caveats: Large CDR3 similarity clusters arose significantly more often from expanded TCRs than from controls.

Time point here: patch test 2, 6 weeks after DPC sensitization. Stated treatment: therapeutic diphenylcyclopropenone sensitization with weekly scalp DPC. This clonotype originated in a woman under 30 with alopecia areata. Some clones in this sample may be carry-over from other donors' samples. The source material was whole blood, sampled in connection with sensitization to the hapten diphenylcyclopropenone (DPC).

CDR3 in DNA: TGTGCCAGCAGCGGGAATTCACCCCTCCACTTT. Amino acid sequence: CASSGNSPLHF. V gene TRBV6-2 or TRBV6-3 combines with J gene TRBJ1-6; the D is unclear. The CDR3 loop spans 11 amino acids. The germline V gene encodes CDR1 MNHEY and CDR2 SVGEGT. V lost 6 bases, J lost 7 bases, and 4 bases lay in between.